Listed here are 4 T cell receptor beta chains from one sample, sequenced in a study of blood T cell repertoires in COVID-19. Generated by immunoSEQ multiplex PCR, the TCRdb table keeps only in-frame clones and is missing some. The sample has around 160,000 clones, 65% to 85% seen once; the top ten hold 11%. Sequenced material: peripheral blood. The receptors stem from a man aged 55 to 70 with active or convalescent COVID-19.

Concerning this clone: At the DNA level, this CDR3 is encoded by other sequences in the same sample as well. V and J are TRBV2 and TRBJ2-3; 8 nucleotides match TRBD1. V was clipped by 5 bases and J by 0 bases; unmatched bases: 1. CDR1 and CDR2 (germline): SNHLY, FYNNEI. The CDR3 totals 14 residues. CDR3 nucleotide sequence: TGTGCCAGCAGTAGGGACAGGAGCACAGATACGCAGTATTTT. Amino acids: CASSRDRSTDTQYF.

The genes are TRBV5-4 and TRBJ1-6, with TRBD1 matching 8 bases. The CDR3 consists of 14 residues. V was clipped by 4 bases and J by 4 bases; unmatched bases: 1. Germline values: CDR1 SGHNT, CDR2 YYREEE (reference sequence). CDR3 coding DNA: TGTGCCAGCAGCGACAGGGGATATAATTCACCCCTCCACTTT. This codes for CASSDRGYNSPLHF.

This clone was counted between two and nine times. The genes are TRBV7-9 and TRBJ2-1, with a possible D match to TRBD1 (5 bases). V was cut by 4 bases and J by 7 bases, with 8 bases left in between. The CDR3 consists of 12 residues. Germline CDR1 is SEHNR and CDR2 is FQNEAQ (reference sequence). CDR3 coding DNA: TGTGCCAGCAGCTACTCAGGGAATGAGCAGTTCTTC. Translated: CASSYSGNEQFF. The variable domain in full, completed from reference TRBV7-9 and TRBJ2-1, reads DTGVSQNPRHKITKRGQNVTFRCDPISEHNRLYWYRQTLGQGPEFLTYFQNEAQLEKSRLLSDRFSAERPKGSFSTLEIQRTEQGDSAMYLCASSYSGNEQFFGPGTRLTVL.

Only one count was recorded for this clone. The chain recombines TRBV21-1 with TRBJ1-5; the table's D call, TRBD1, was not checked against the DNA. TRBV21-1 is a documented pseudogene. The CDR3 totals 15 residues. CDR3 in DNA: TGTGCCAGCAGCTACCGGGACAGGGGCAATCAGCCCCAGCATTTT. Encoded protein: CASSYRDRGNQPQHF.